This T cell receptor (beta chain) comes out of a study of stem cell transplantation in POMP-related autoinflammatory disease. Generated by immunoSEQ multiplex PCR, the TCRdb table keeps only in-frame clones and is missing some. Here the sample spans some 68,000 clones, roughly 93% being singletons. As regards this clone: Antigen: not known.

Trimming took 2 bases from V and 5 from J; bases not matched to a gene: 5. The CDR3 is made up of 15 amino acids. Germline CDR1 SEHNR, CDR2 FQNEAQ (reference sequence). Study conclusions and caveats: Fewer unique TRB V-J gene pairings were identified in patients with PRAID. PRAID patients trended toward lower TRB diversity and higher clonality in all analyzed T-cell subsets.

The source material was CD4+ T cells from PBMCs, sampled after stem cell transplantation. The chain has TRBV7-9 and TRBJ2-1; TRBD1 matches 8 bases. This sequence originates from a human patient with POMP-related autoinflammation and immune dysregulation (PRAID). Some T cells may be graft donor cells. CDR3 sequence (DNA): TGTGCCAGCAGCTTAAGACCGGGACAGGACAATGAGCAGTTCTTC. This codes for CASSLRPGQDNEQFF.